The 17 T cell receptor beta chains listed next were all sequenced from one sample in a study of cytotoxic CD8 clonotypes in ibrutinib-treated CLL. Assay used: immunoSEQ multiplex PCR; TCRdb lists only in-frame clones, some missing. Among about 22,000 clones, around 80% were seen once, and the ten largest hold approximately 7.7%. The sample consisted of PBMCs, taken before ibrutinib treatment. These receptors all come from a human donor with chronic lymphocytic leukemia.

This clone has only one observation. The chain carries TRBV7-8 and TRBJ1-2, with 9 nucleotides matching TRBD1. The CDR3 spans 18 residues. Germline CDR1 is SGHVS and CDR2 is FQNEAQ. V trimming: 5 bases; J trimming: 2 bases; junction bases outside the gene matches: 15. The CDR3 sequence is CASSHSGQGSKPNYGYTF. The CDR3 nucleotides are TGTGCCAGCAGCCACTCCGGACAGGGGTCTAAACCAAACTATGGCTACACCTTC. Full variable domain (outside the CDR3, taken from reference TRBV7-8 and TRBJ1-2): GAGVSQSPRYKVAKRGQDVALRCDPISGHVSLFWYQQALGQGPEFLTYFQNEAQLDKSGLPSDRFFAERPEGSVSTLKIQRTQQEDSAVYLCASSHSGQGSKPNYGYTFGSGTRLTVV.

In its sample, this clone ranks as medium-sized. The chain recombines TRBV19 with TRBJ1-5; 11 bases align to TRBD1. Germline V gene lookup returns CDR1 LNHDA and CDR2 SQIVND (reference sequence). The CDR3 is made up of 15 amino acids. V trimming: 5 bases; J trimming: 6 bases; junction bases outside the gene matches: 6. Written as DNA, the CDR3 is TGTGCCAGTAGTCTGGGACAGGGGGTCGGTCAGCCCCAGCATTTT. It yields the protein CASSLGQGVGQPQHF.

The rearrangement uses TRBV18 and TRBJ1-2; D might be TRBD1 (6 bases). This CDR3 has 12 residues. The germline CDR1 and CDR2 sequences are KGHSH and LQKENI. V lost 2 bases and J 8 bases, leaving 9 bases between the germline ends. CDR3 coding DNA: TGTGCCAGCTCACCAGAAGGGGGAGGCTACACCTTC. Amino acid sequence: CASSPEGGGYTF.

The chain recombines TRBV19 with TRBJ2-5; TRBD1 matches at 11 bases. CDR3 size: 16 residues. J gave up 2 bases and V 6 bases, and 8 bases lay outside the gene matches. CDR1 and CDR2 (germline): LNHDA, SQIVND (reference sequence). The CDR3, as DNA: TGTGCCAGTAGCCCCGGACAGGGGGCGAAACAAGAGACCCAGTACTTC. It yields the protein CASSPGQGAKQETQYF.

This clone occurred a few times. The V gene is TRBV6-1, the J gene TRBJ1-1, with unresolved D. CDR1 is MNHNS and CDR2 is SASEGT in the germline V gene. The CDR3 runs 14 residues. Trimming took 2 bases from V and 1 from J, leaving 8 bases between them. In DNA, the CDR3 is TGTGCCAGCAGTGAATATGGGCAGAACACTGAAGCTTTCTTT. This translates into CASSEYGQNTEAFF.

This clone was observed once. The chain carries TRBV6-1 and TRBJ2-7; 8 bases are shared with TRBD1. J lost 3 bases, V lost 6 bases, and 10 bases had no gene match. The CDR3 runs to 15 residues. Germline CDR1 reads MNHNS; CDR2 reads SASEGT. The CDR3: CASRGQGAQNYEQYF. In nucleotides, the CDR3 is TGTGCCAGCAGAGGACAGGGTGCCCAAAACTACGAGCAGTACTTC.

This rearrangement joins TRBV7-9 to TRBJ2-2; D is possibly TRBD2 (6 bases). Germline CDR1 is SEHNR and CDR2 is FQNEAQ (reference sequence). The CDR3 consists of 17 residues. V was clipped by 4 bases and J by 0 bases, with 15 bases between them. In DNA, the CDR3 is TGTGCCAGCAGCTGGCTTTGGGGGGTAACGAACACCGGGGAGCTGTTTTTT. Amino acid sequence: CASSWLWGVTNTGELFF.

The rearrangement joins TRBV5-1 to TRBJ2-2, with D maybe TRBD1 (5 bases). Trimming pared 2 bases from V and 4 bases from J, leaving 15 bases between. Per germline, CDR1 SGHRS and CDR2 YFSETQ. The CDR3 runs 16 residues. CDR3 loop: CASSFGKQEITGELFF. CDR3 DNA: TGCGCCAGCAGCTTCGGAAAACAGGAGATCACCGGGGAGCTGTTTTTT.

This clone was picked up one time. The rearrangement links TRBV7-2 to TRBJ1-2; a possible D gene is TRBD1 (5 bases). The CDR3 has 15 amino acids. Germline CDR1 and CDR2: SGHTA and FQGNSA. V was clipped by 1 base and J by 3 bases, with 12 bases between them. CDR3 amino acids: CASSLGVREDYGYTF. DNA for the CDR3: TGTGCCAGCAGCTTAGGTGTCAGGGAAGACTATGGCTACACCTTC.

Only a few counts were recorded for this clone. The chain recombines TRBV30 with TRBJ2-2; D not resolved. This CDR3 spans 14 amino acids. The germline CDR1 and CDR2 sequences are GTSNPN and SVGIG (reference sequence). V lost 4 bases, J lost 2 bases, and 11 bases lay in between. The CDR3 region is CAWMTNSNTGELFF. CDR3 DNA: TGTGCCTGGATGACAAACAGCAACACCGGGGAGCTGTTTTTT. Looking up the rest from reference TRBV30 and TRBJ2-2 gives the full variable domain: SQTIHQWPATLVQPVGSPLSLECTVEGTSNPNLYWYRQAAGRGLQLLFYSVGIGQISSEVPQNLSASRPQDRQFILSSKKLLLSDSGFYLCAWMTNSNTGELFFGEGSRLTVL.

V gene TRBV28 combines with J gene TRBJ1-2; a possible D gene is TRBD1 (5 bases). The germline gives CDR1 MDHEN, CDR2 SYDVKM. V lost 6 bases to trimming and J lost 1 base, with 15 bases between them. This CDR3 has 15 amino acids. CDR3 nucleotides: TGTGCCAGCAGAGGGGCAAAAACCCGTAACTATGGCTACACCTTC. Translating gives CASRGAKTRNYGYTF.

The J gene is TRBJ2-1, the V gene TRBV5-1; TRBD2 agrees at 7 bases. V shed 4 bases and J 7 bases; nucleotides not matched to a gene: 8. This CDR3 is 14 amino acids long. The germline V gene encodes CDR1 SGHRS and CDR2 YFSETQ. CDR3 residues: CASSQERGGNEQFF. As DNA, the CDR3 is TGCGCCAGCAGCCAGGAGCGGGGTGGAAATGAGCAGTTCTTC.

This clone was counted only a few times. The chain has TRBV30 and TRBJ1-5; weak D call: TRBD1 (5 bases). The CDR3 runs to 15 residues. The germline CDR1 and CDR2 sequences are GTSNPN and SVGIG (reference sequence). V was cut by 1 base and J by 4 bases, with 14 bases left in between. CDR3 nucleotide sequence: TGTGCCTGGAGTGCCGAGAGCGGGGGTAATCAGCCCCAGCATTTT. Protein sequence: CAWSAESGGNQPQHF.

V and J are TRBV5-1 and TRBJ2-7; D uncertain. The CDR3 contains 13 residues. Germline CDR1 and CDR2: SGHRS and YFSETQ. The V and J ends lost 3 bases and 4 bases respectively, with 11 bases between them. This chain's CDR3 is CASSSDTGYEQYF. In DNA form, the CDR3 reads TGCGCCAGCAGCTCGGATACGGGTTACGAGCAGTACTTC.

As for this clone: The junction departs from germline at one end; a sequencing error may be responsible. The chain carries TRBV28 and TRBJ1-2, with 9 bases matching TRBD1. The CDR3 contains 14 residues. From germline, CDR1 is MDHEN and CDR2 SYDVKM. The chain's CDR3 is CASTKSTGTGSSAF. Written as DNA, the CDR3 is TGTGCCAGCACCAAATCCACCGGGACAGGGAGTAGTGCCTTC.

This clone has more than one count but fewer than ten. The chain couples TRBV19 to TRBJ1-4; D is unresolved. The germline CDR1 and CDR2 sequences are LNHDA and SQIVND (reference sequence). The V end was cut by 5 bases, the J end by 12 bases, with 13 bases between. This CDR3 has 12 amino acids. The DNA for the CDR3 is TGTGCCAGTAGTCAGATGCTCGAGGAACTGTTTTTT. Residues: CASSQMLEELFF.

This clone was detected only once. The rearrangement links TRBV9 to TRBJ2-2; perhaps TRBD1 as D (6 bases). The CDR3 contains 15 residues. V was pared by 0 bases and J by 3 bases, with 9 bases between. The germline V gene encodes CDR1 SGDLS and CDR2 YYNGEE. The CDR3 here is CASSVGPGDTGELFF. The CDR3 bases are TGTGCCAGCAGCGTAGGGCCAGGGGACACCGGGGAGCTGTTTTTT.